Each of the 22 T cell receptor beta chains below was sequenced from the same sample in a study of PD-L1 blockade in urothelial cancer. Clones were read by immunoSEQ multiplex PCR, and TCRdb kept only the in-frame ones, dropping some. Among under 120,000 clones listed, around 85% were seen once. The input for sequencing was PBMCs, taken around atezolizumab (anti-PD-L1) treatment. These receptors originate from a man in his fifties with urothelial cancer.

The CDR3 nucleotides read TGTGCCAGTAGTATAGATATCTCGGGGACTTCTGCCGAGACCCAGTACTTC. As protein: CASSIDISGTSAETQYF. The V and J genes are TRBV19 and TRBJ2-5; maybe TRBD2 (6 bases). The CDR3 has 17 amino acids. Trimming left V 0 bases short and J 5 bases short, with 19 bases between. Germline-derived CDR1 and CDR2 are LNHDA and SQIVND (reference sequence).

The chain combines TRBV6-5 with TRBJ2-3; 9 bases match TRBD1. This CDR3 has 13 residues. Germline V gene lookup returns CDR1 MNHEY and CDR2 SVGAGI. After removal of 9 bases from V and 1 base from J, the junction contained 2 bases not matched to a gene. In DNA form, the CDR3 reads TGTGCCAGTAGGACAGGGGGCACAGATACGCAGTATTTT. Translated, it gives CASRTGGTDTQYF.

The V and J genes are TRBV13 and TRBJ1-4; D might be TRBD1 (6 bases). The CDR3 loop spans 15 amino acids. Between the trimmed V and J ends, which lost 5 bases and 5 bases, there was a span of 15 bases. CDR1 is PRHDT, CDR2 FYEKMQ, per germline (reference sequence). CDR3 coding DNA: TGTGCCAGCAGCATCCGGGACATCGGAAATGAAAAACTGTTTTTT. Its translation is CASSIRDIGNEKLFF.

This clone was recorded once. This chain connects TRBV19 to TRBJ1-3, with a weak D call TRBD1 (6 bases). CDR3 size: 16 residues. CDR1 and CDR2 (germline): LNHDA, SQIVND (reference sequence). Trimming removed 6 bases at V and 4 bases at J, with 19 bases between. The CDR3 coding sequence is TGTGCCAGTAGCATTCAGGGGATCGGGCTCGGAAACACCATATATTTT. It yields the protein CASSIQGIGLGNTIYF.

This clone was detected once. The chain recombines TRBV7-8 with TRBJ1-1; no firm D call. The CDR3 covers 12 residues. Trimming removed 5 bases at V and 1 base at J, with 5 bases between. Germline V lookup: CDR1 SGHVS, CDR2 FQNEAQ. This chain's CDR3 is CASSGRNTEAFF. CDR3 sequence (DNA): TGTGCCAGCAGCGGGAGGAACACTGAAGCTTTCTTT. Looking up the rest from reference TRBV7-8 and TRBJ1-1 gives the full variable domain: GAGVSQSPRYKVAKRGQDVALRCDPISGHVSLFWYQQALGQGPEFLTYFQNEAQLDKSGLPSDRFFAERPEGSVSTLKIQRTQQEDSAVYLCASSGRNTEAFFGQGTRLTVV.

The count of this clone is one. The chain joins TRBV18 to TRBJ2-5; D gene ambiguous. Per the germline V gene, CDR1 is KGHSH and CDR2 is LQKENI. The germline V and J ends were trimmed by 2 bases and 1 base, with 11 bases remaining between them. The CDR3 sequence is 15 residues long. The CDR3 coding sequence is TGTGCCAGCTCACCAAATCCGTACAGCCAAGAGACCCAGTACTTC. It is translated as CASSPNPYSQETQYF. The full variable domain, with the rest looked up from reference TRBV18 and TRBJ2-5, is NAGVMQNPRHLVRRRGQEARLRCSPMKGHSHVYWYRQLPEEGLKFMVYLQKENIIDESGMPKERFSAEFPKEGPSILRIQQVVRGDSAAYFCASSPNPYSQETQYFGPGTRLLVL.

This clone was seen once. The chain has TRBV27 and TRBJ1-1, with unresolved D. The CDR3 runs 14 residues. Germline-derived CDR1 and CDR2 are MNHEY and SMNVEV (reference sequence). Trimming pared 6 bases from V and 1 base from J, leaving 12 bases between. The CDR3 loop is CASRLEPQNTEAFF. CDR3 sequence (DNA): TGTGCCAGCAGGTTAGAGCCCCAGAACACTGAAGCTTTCTTT.

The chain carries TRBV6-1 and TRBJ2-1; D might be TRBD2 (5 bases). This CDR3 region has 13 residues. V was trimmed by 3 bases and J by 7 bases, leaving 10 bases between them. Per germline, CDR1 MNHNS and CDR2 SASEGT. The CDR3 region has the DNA TGTGCCAGCAGTGAGGACTCGTTTAATGAGCAGTTCTTC. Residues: CASSEDSFNEQFF.

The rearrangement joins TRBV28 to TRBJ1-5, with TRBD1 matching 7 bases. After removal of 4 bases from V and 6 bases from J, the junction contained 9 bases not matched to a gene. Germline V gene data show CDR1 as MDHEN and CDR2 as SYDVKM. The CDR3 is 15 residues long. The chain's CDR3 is CASSSRDSPSQPQHF. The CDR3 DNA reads TGTGCCAGCAGTTCCCGGGACAGCCCCAGTCAGCCCCAGCATTTT.

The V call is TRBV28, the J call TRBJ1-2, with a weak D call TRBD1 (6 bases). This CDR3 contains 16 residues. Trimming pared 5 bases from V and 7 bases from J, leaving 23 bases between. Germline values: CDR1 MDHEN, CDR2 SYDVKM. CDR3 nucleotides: TGTGCCAGCAGTCTATTAAATTTCCGGACAGCCGGTGGCTACACCTTC. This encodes CASSLLNFRTAGGYTF.

The CDR3 spells CASSSSPGMALPLEQYF. The CDR3 DNA reads as TGTGCCAGCAGCTCATCACCTGGCATGGCTTTGCCCCTCGAGCAGTACTTC. V gene TRBV7-9 combines with J gene TRBJ2-7; D gene unclear. The CDR3 spans 17 residues. Germline CDR1 reads SEHNR; CDR2 reads FQNEAQ (reference sequence). Trimming left V 4 bases short and J 6 bases short, with 25 bases between.

The CDR3 reads CASSQDGGRGYNEQFF. CDR3 DNA sequence: TGTGCCAGCAGCCAAGATGGCGGGAGGGGGTACAATGAGCAGTTCTTC. This sequence joins TRBV4-2 and TRBJ2-1; 9 bases map to TRBD2. In germline, CDR1 is LGHNA, CDR2 YNFKEQ. V shed 0 bases, J shed 4 bases, and the junction held 4 bases outside the gene matches. CDR3 size: 16 residues.

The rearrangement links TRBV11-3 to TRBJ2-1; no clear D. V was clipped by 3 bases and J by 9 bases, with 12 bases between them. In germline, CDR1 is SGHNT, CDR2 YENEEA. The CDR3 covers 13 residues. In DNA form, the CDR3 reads TGTGCCAGCAGCTTTGCTCTTGCAGGTGAGCAGTTCTTC. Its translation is CASSFALAGEQFF.

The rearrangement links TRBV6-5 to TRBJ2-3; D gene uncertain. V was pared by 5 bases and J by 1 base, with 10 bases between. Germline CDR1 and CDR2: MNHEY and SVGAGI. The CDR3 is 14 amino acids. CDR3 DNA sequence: TGTGCCAGCAGTCTCAGGCGCCGCACAGATACGCAGTATTTT. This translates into CASSLRRRTDTQYF.

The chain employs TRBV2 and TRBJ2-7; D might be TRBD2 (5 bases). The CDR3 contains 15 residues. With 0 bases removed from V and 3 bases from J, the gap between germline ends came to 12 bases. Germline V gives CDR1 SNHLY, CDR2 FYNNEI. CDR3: CASSEASGRLYEQYF. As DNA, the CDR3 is TGTGCCAGCAGTGAAGCGAGCGGAAGGCTCTACGAGCAGTACTTC.

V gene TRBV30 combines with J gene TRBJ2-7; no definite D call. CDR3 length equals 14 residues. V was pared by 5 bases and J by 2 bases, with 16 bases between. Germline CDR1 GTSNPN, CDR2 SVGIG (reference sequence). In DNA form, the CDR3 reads TGTGCCTGGGAGGCGGCTGGTAGACCCTACGAGCAGTACTTC. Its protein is CAWEAAGRPYEQYF.

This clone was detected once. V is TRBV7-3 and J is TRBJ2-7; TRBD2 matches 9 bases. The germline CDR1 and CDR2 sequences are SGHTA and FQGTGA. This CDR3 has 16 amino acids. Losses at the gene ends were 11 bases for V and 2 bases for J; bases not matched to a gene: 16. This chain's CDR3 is CAGRVTSGEVTYEQYF. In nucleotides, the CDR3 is TGTGCCGGTAGGGTGACTAGCGGAGAGGTTACCTACGAGCAGTACTTC.

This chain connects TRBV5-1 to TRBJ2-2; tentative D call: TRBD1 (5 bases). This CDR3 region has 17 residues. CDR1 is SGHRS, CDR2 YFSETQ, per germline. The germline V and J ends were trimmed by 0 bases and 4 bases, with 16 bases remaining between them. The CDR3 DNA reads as TGCGCCAGCAGCTTGGAGTCCCAGGGTCGCCTCACCGGGGAGCTGTTTTTT. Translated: CASSLESQGRLTGELFF.

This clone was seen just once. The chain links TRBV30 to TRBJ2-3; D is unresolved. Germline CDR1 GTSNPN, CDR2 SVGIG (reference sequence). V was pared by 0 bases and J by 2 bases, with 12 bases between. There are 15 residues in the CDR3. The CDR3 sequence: CAWSVNMRTTDTQYF. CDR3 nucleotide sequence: TGTGCCTGGAGTGTAAATATGCGAACCACAGATACGCAGTATTTT.

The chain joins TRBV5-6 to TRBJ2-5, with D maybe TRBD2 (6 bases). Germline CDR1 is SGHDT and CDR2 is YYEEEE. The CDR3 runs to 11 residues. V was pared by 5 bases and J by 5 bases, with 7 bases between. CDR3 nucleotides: TGTGCCAGCAGTCGGGGGGAGACCCAGTACTTC. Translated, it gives CASSRGETQYF. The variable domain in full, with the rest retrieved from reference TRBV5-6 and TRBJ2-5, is DAGVTQSPTHLIKTRGQQVTLRCSPKSGHDTVSWYQQALGQGPQFIFQYYEEEERQRGNFPDRFSGHQFPNYSSELNVNALLLGDSALYLCASSRGETQYFGPGTRLLVL.

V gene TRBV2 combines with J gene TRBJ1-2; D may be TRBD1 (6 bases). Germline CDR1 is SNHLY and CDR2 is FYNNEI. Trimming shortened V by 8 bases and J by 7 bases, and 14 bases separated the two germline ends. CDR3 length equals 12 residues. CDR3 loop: CASFIRGAGYTF. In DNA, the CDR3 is TGTGCCAGCTTTATCAGGGGCGCTGGCTACACCTTC.

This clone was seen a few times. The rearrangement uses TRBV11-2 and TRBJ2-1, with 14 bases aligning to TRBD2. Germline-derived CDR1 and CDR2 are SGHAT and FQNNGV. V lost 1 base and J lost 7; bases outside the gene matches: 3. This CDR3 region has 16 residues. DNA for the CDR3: TGTGCCAGCAGCTTAGCCGGGACTAGCGGGAGAAATGAGCAGTTCTTC. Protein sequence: CASSLAGTSGRNEQFF. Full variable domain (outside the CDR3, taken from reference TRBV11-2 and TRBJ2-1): EAGVAQSPRYKIIEKRQSVAFWCNPISGHATLYWYQQILGQGPKLLIQFQNNGVVDDSQLPKDRFSAERLKGVDSTLKIQPAKLEDSAVYLCASSLAGTSGRNEQFFGPGTRLTVL.